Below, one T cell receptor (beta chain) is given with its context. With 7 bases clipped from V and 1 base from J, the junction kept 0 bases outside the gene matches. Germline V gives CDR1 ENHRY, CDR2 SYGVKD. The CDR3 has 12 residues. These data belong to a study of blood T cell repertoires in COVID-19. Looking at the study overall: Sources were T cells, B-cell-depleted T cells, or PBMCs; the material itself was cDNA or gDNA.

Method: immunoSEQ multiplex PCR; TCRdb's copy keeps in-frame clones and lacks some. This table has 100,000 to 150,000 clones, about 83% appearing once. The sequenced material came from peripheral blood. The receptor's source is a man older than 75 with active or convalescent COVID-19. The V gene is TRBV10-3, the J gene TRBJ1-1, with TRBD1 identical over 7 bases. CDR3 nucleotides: TGTGCCATCACAGGGGGGAACACTGAAGCTTTCTTT. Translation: CAITGGNTEAFF.